Each of the 17 T cell receptor beta chains below was sequenced from the same sample in a study of blood T cell repertoires in COVID-19. Profiled with immunoSEQ multiplex PCR; TCRdb holds only in-frame clones, not every one. The sample holds 110,000 or so clones, 85% seen once. Sequences were obtained from peripheral blood. Every receptor here comes from a human donor in a cohort sampled during active COVID-19.

V usage is TRBV13 and J usage is TRBJ1-6, with 8 bases fitting TRBD1. This CDR3 comprises 15 residues. V shed 3 bases and J 7 bases; nucleotides not matched to a gene: 5. Per the germline V gene, CDR1 is PRHDT and CDR2 is FYEKMQ (reference sequence). CDR3: CASSLRTGSNSPLHF. For the CDR3, the DNA is TGTGCCAGCAGCTTGCGGACAGGGAGCAATTCACCCCTCCACTTT.

The gene calls are TRBV6-2 or TRBV6-3 and TRBJ1-6; the match to TRBD1 covers 7 bases. CDR3 size: 16 residues. The germline gives CDR1 MNHEY, CDR2 SVGEGT. Trimming took 6 bases from V and 2 from J; bases not matched to a gene: 7. The CDR3 nucleotides are TGTGCCAGCAGCCCGGACAGGTCGACCTATAATTCACCCCTCCACTTT. Translated: CASSPDRSTYNSPLHF.

This clone was recorded at least ten times. This rearrangement joins TRBV28 to TRBJ1-5; no definite D call. The germline V gene encodes CDR1 MDHEN and CDR2 SYDVKM. Trimming took off 6 bases at V and 4 bases at J, with 7 bases between the two ends. The CDR3 sequence is 12 residues long. The DNA of the CDR3 is TGTGCCAGCAGCCTCGTTAATCAGCCCCAGCATTTT. This gives the protein CASSLVNQPQHF.

The rearrangement joins TRBV5-1 to TRBJ2-7; no clear D gene. CDR3 length: 15 amino acids. Germline loops: CDR1 SGHRS, CDR2 YFSETQ. V lost 2 bases and J lost 5, with 17 bases in between. The CDR3 bases are TGCGCCAGCAGCTTTCAAAGCGCCGACTCGGACGAGCAGTACTTC. Its translation: CASSFQSADSDEQYF.

A single count supports this clone. The DNA for the CDR3 is TGTGCCAGCTCACCACCGGACAATAGCAATCAGCCCCAGCATTTT. It yields the protein CASSPPDNSNQPQHF. This sequence joins TRBV18 and TRBJ1-5; weak D call: TRBD1 (5 bases). The CDR3 has 15 residues. Germline V CDR1 and CDR2: KGHSH, LQKENI. Trimming cost V 0 bases and J 0 bases, with 6 bases left between them.

This clone has a single count. V usage is TRBV5-6 and J usage is TRBJ2-7; a weak D match, TRBD2 (6 bases). This CDR3 spans 13 amino acids. CDR1 and CDR2 (germline): SGHDT, YYEEEE. Trimming cost V 0 bases and J 6 bases, with 10 bases left between them. CDR3 region: CASSLGEVREQYF. The CDR3 region has the DNA TGTGCCAGCAGCTTGGGGGAGGTCCGCGAGCAGTACTTC.

This clone was seen a few times. This chain joins TRBV4-3 and TRBJ1-5, with unresolved D. This CDR3 is 17 amino acids long. V lost 1 base and J lost 1, with 14 bases in between. The germline CDR1 and CDR2 sequences are LGHNA and YSLEER. The CDR3 sequence is CASSQVYGEGSNQPQHF. CDR3 sequence (DNA): TGCGCCAGCAGCCAAGTCTACGGGGAGGGAAGCAATCAGCCCCAGCATTTT.

V usage is TRBV19 and J usage is TRBJ2-3, with 8 nucleotides matching TRBD1. Germline V gives CDR1 LNHDA, CDR2 SQIVND (reference sequence). V lost 3 bases, J lost 2 bases, and 4 bases stayed unmatched. This CDR3 is built from 15 residues. The CDR3: CASSMRQGITDTQYF. CDR3 sequence (DNA): TGTGCCAGTAGTATGAGACAGGGGATCACAGATACGCAGTATTTT.

This chain joins TRBV7-9 and TRBJ2-1; 8 nucleotides match TRBD2. CDR3 length: 14 amino acids. Trimming took 10 bases from V and 5 from J; bases not matched to a gene: 10. Looked up from germline, CDR1 is SEHNR and CDR2 is FQNEAQ (reference sequence). CDR3 in DNA: TGTGCCACCCTCCGGGGGGGCGGGAACAATGAGCAGTTCTTC. Protein product: CATLRGGGNNEQFF.

This clone was observed once. The chain links TRBV11-2 to TRBJ1-1, with D maybe TRBD1 (5 bases). Looked up from germline, CDR1 is SGHAT and CDR2 is FQNNGV. CDR3 size: 14 residues. V dropped 2 bases and J dropped 0 bases, with 7 bases sitting between them. The CDR3: CASSLQGVNTEAFF. Written as DNA, the CDR3 is TGTGCCAGCAGCTTACAGGGTGTGAACACTGAAGCTTTCTTT. Variable domain in full (rest from reference TRBV11-2 and TRBJ1-1): EAGVAQSPRYKIIEKRQSVAFWCNPISGHATLYWYQQILGQGPKLLIQFQNNGVVDDSQLPKDRFSAERLKGVDSTLKIQPAKLEDSAVYLCASSLQGVNTEAFFGQGTRLTVV.

The chain recombines TRBV27 with TRBJ2-7; TRBD2 aligns across 7 bases. Trimming removed 2 bases from V and 0 bases from J; junction bases left unmatched: 4. The CDR3 is 15 amino acids. Germline V gene lookup returns CDR1 MNHEY and CDR2 SMNVEV (reference sequence). This chain's CDR3 is CASSLKASGSYEQYF. CDR3 coding DNA: TGTGCCAGCAGTTTAAAGGCTAGCGGCTCCTACGAGCAGTACTTC.

The CDR3 bases are TGCGCCAGCAGCACCCTAGCGGGGAGCACAGATACGCAGTATTTT. Translated, it gives CASSTLAGSTDTQYF. The rearrangement uses TRBV5-1 and TRBJ2-3; 9 nucleotides match TRBD2. Losses at the gene ends were 4 bases for V and 0 bases for J; bases not matched to a gene: 3. This CDR3 is 15 amino acids long. Per germline, CDR1 SGHRS and CDR2 YFSETQ. Based on the CDR3 plus reference TRBV5-1 and TRBJ2-3, the full variable domain is KAGVTQTPRYLIKTRGQQVTLSCSPISGHRSVSWYQQTPGQGLQFLFEYFSETQRNKGNFPGRFSGRQFSNSRSEMNVSTLELGDSALYLCASSTLAGSTDTQYFGPGTRLTVL.

V is TRBV28 and J is TRBJ1-6, with D possibly matching TRBD1 (5 bases). V lost 3 bases and J lost 8, with 14 bases in between. Germline CDR1 and CDR2: MDHEN and SYDVKM. The CDR3 loop spans 15 amino acids. The CDR3 DNA sequence: TGTGCCAGCAGTTTGGGGCCGACGGCCGATTCACCCCTCCACTTT. This encodes CASSLGPTADSPLHF. The entire variable domain, with the rest obtained from reference TRBV28 and TRBJ1-6, is as follows: DVKVTQSSRYLVKRTGEKVFLECVQDMDHENMFWYRQDPGLGLRLIYFSYDVKMKEKGDIPEGYSVSREKKERFSLILESASTNQTSMYLCASSLGPTADSPLHFGNGTRLTVT.

This clone was seen only a few times. The V and J genes are TRBV7-9 and TRBJ2-1; maybe TRBD2 (5 bases). CDR1 and CDR2 from the germline V gene are SEHNR and FQNEAQ (reference sequence). The CDR3 has 16 residues. The germline V and J ends were trimmed by 1 base and 5 bases, with 15 bases remaining between them. CDR3 residues: CASSLVFGVGNNEQFF. CDR3 DNA sequence: TGTGCCAGCAGCTTAGTGTTCGGGGTTGGCAACAATGAGCAGTTCTTC.

In its sample, this clone was seen a few times. The chain uses TRBV2 and TRBJ2-1; tentative D call: TRBD1 (5 bases). The V end lost 7 bases, the J end lost 1 base, and 11 bases lay between the germline ends. CDR1 is SNHLY and CDR2 is FYNNEI in the germline V gene. CDR3 length equals 14 residues. Here the CDR3 reads CASKGSRSYNEQFF. The CDR3 nucleotides read TGTGCCAGCAAGGGGTCAAGGTCCTACAATGAGCAGTTCTTC. Looking up the rest from reference TRBV2 and TRBJ2-1 gives the full variable domain: EPEVTQTPSHQVTQMGQEVILRCVPISNHLYFYWYRQILGQKVEFLVSFYNNEISEKSEIFDDQFSVERPDGSNFTLKIRSTKLEDSAMYFCASKGSRSYNEQFFGPGTRLTVL.

J is TRBJ1-5 and V is TRBV6-5; D unclear. Germline CDR1 and CDR2: MNHEY and SVGAGI. CDR3 length equals 12 residues. Trimming cost V 8 bases and J 7 bases, with 12 bases left between them. In DNA, the CDR3 is TGTGCCAGCGATGAGGGAGACCAGCCCCAGCATTTT. Amino acid sequence: CASDEGDQPQHF.

This clone showed up just a few times. V and J are TRBV19 and TRBJ1-5; no reliable D call. The CDR3 is 14 residues long. V was pared by 7 bases and J by 2 bases, with 12 bases between. Germline V gene lookup returns CDR1 LNHDA and CDR2 SQIVND (reference sequence). This CDR3 reads CASMGGGGNQPQHF. The CDR3 coding sequence is TGTGCCAGTATGGGCGGCGGGGGCAATCAGCCCCAGCATTTT.